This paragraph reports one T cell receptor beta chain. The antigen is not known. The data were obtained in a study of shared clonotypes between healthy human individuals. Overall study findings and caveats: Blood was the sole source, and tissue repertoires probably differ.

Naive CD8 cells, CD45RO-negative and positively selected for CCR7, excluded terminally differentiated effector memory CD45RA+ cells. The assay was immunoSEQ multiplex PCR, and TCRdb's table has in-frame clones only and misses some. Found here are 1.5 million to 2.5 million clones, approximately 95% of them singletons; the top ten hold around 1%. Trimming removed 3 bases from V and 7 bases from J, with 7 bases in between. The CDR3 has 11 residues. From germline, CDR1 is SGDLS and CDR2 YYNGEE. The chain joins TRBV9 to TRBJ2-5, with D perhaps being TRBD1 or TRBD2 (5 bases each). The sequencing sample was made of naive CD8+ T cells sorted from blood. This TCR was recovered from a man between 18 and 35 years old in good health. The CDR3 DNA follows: TGTGCCAGCAGCGAGGGGACGACCCAGTACTTC. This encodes CASSEGTTQYF.